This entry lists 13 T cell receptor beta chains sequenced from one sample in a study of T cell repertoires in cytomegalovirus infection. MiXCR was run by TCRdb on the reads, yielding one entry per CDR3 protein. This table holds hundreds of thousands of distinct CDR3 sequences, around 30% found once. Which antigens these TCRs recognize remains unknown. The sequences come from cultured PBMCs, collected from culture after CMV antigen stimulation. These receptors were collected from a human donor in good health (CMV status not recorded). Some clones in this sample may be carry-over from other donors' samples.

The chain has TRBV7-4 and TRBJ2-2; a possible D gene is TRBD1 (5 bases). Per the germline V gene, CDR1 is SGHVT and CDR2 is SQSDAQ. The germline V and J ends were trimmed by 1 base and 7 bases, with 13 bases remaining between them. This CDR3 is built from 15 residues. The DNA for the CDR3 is TGTGCCAGCAGCTTAGAAGCAGGGATCATCGGGGAGCTGTTTTTT. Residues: CASSLEAGIIGELFF.

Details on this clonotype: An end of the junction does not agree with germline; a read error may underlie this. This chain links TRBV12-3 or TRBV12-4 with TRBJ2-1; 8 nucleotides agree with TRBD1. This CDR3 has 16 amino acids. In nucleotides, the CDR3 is TGTGCCAACAGTTTCCCGGGACAGGCGGGCGTCAATGAGCAGTTCTTC. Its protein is CANSFPGQAGVNEQFF.

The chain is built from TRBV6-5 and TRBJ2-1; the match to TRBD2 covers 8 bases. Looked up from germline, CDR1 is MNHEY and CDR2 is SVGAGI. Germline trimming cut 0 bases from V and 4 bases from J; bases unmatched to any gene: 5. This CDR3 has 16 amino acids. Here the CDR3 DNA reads TGTGCCAGCAGTTACTCTAGCGGGGTGGGTTACAATGAGCAGTTCTTC. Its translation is CASSYSSGVGYNEQFF.

CDR3 sequence (DNA): TGTGCCAGCAGCAACCCGACGGGGGATACGCAGTATTTT. This codes for CASSNPTGDTQYF. The chain has TRBV7-2 and TRBJ2-3; D is perhaps TRBD2 (5 bases). The germline V gene encodes CDR1 SGHTA and CDR2 FQGNSA. CDR3 size: 13 residues. V was cut by 5 bases and J by 6 bases, with 12 bases left in between.

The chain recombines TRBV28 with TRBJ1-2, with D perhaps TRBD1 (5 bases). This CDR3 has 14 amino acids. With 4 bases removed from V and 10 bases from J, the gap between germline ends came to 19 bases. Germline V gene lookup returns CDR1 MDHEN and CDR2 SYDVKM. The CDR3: CASSYPGTQVNYTF. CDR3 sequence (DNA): TGTGCCAGCAGTTATCCGGGGACCCAAGTAAACTACACCTTC.

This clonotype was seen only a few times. The CDR3 DNA reads TGTGCTAGTGGACGCCCGGGACCGTCTAGGGAGCTGTTTTTT. It translates to CASGRPGPSRELFF. The chain employs TRBV12-5 and TRBJ2-2; D is perhaps TRBD1 or TRBD2 (5 bases each). V lost 6 bases and J lost 9, with 17 bases in between. The CDR3 extends over 14 amino acids. Looked up from germline, CDR1 is LGHNT and CDR2 is FRNRAP.

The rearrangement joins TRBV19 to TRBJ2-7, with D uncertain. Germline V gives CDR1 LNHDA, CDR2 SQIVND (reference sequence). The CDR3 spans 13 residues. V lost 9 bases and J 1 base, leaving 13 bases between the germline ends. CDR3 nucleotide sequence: TGTGCCAGCGGCTACCCCGAGTCCTACGAGCAGTACTTC. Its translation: CASGYPESYEQYF.

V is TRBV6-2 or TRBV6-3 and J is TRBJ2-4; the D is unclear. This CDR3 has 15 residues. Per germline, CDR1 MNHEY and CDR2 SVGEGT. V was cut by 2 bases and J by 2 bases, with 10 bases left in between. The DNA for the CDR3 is TGTGCCAGCAGTTACAAGGGAACGACCAAAAACATTCAGTACTTC. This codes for CASSYKGTTKNIQYF.

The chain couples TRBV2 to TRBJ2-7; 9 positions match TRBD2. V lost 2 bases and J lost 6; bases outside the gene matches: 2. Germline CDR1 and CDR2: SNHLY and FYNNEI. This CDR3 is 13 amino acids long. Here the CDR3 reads CASSEIAGAEQYV. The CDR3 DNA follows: TGTGCCAGCAGTGAAATAGCGGGAGCCGAGCAGTACGTC.

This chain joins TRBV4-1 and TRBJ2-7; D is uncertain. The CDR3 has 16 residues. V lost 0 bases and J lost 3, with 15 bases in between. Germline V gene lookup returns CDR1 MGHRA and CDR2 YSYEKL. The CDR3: CASSQEKEERFYEQYF. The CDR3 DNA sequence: TGCGCCAGCAGCCAAGAAAAGGAAGAGCGCTTCTACGAGCAGTACTTC.

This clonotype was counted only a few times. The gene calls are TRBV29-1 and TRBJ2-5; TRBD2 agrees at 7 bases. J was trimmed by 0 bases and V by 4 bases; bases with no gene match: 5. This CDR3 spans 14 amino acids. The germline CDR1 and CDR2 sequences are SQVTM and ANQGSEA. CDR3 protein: CSVGPAGNQETQYF. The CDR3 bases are TGCAGCGTTGGTCCAGCGGGGAACCAAGAGACCCAGTACTTC.

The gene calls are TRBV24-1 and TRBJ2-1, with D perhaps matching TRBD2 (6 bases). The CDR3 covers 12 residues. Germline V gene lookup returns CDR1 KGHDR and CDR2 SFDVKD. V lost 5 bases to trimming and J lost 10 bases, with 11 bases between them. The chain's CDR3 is CATSGTAGEQFF. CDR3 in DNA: TGTGCCACCAGTGGTACCGCGGGAGAGCAGTTCTTC.

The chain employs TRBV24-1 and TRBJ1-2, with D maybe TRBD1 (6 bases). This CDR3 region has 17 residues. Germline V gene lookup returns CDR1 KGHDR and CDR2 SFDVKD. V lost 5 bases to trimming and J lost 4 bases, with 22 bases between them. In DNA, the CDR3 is TGTGCCACCAGTGGCCGGAACCGGGACACCGGGACCTATGGCTACACCTTC. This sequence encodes CATSGRNRDTGTYGYTF.